The clone carrying this T cell receptor beta chain was seen more than once but under ten times. Its antigen remains unknown. The entry originates in a study of glioma-infiltrating T cells. The CDR3 is 16 amino acids. CDR1 is SEHNR, CDR2 FQNEAQ, per germline (reference sequence). V gave up 3 bases and J gave up 5 bases, with 19 bases separating them. Amplification of TCR alpha and beta CDR3 regions from RNA used iRepertoire nested multiplex PCR. Tissue mRNA or PBMC total RNA, roughly 85-450 ng, went into one-step reverse transcription and amplification. TCRdb recomputed calls from the multiplex PCR reads with MiXCR, one row per CDR3 protein. Here the sample spans about 180,000 distinct CDR3 sequences, about 47% being singletons. Whole-study results and caveats: Gliomas, especially low-grade, showed above-expected tissue-blood divergence; non-neoplastic patients showed below. Only very few CDR3 sequences appeared in both tissue and blood.

The chain couples TRBV7-9 to TRBJ2-5; D is possibly TRBD1 (5 bases). The sequence was collected from a human donor with low-grade glioma or glioblastoma, undergoing nonglioma brain surgery, or in good health (not recorded which). The sequenced material came from glioma tissue, nonneoplastic brain tissue, or PBMCs (not recorded which). CDR3 region: CASSLGRISNGETQYF. CDR3 DNA sequence: TGTGCCAGCAGCTTGGGGCGCATTTCAAACGGGGAGACCCAGTACTTC.